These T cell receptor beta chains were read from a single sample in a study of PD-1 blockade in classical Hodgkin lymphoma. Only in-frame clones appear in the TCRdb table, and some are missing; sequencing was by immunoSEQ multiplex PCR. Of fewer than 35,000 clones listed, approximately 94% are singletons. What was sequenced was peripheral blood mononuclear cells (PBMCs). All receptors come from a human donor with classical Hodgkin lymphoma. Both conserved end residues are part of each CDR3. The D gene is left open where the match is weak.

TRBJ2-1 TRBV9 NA TGTGCCAGCAGTATCGGGAGTCCTATTGGTGAGCAGTTCTTC CASSIGSPIGEQFF
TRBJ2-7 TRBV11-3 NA TGTGCCAGCAGCTCCGGGACGGGGCTCTACGAGCAGTACTTC CASSSGTGLYEQYF
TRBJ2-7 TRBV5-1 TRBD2 TGCGCCAGCAGCGCCGTTAGCGGGGGGTACGAGCAGTACTTC CASSAVSGGYEQYF
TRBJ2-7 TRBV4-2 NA TGTGCCAGCAGCCAAGGCGACGAAGCCTACGAGCAGTACTTC CASSQGDEAYEQYF
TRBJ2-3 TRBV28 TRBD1 TGTGCCAGCAGCTCGCCAACAGGGGCTGGTAGCACAGATACGCAGTATTTT CASSSPTGAGSTDTQYF
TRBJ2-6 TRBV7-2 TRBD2 TGTGCCAGCAGCTCGACTAATTATCCGGGAGGTACTGGGGCCAACGTCCTGACTTTC CASSSTNYPGGTGANVLTF
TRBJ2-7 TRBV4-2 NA TGTGCCAGCAGCCAAGGAACGACGGGGGGCACCTACGAGCAGTACTTC CASSQGTTGGTYEQYF
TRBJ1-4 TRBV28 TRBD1 TGTGCCAGCAGTTTTTGGGACAGCTTACCAACTAATGAAAAACTGTTTTTT CASSFWDSLPTNEKLFF
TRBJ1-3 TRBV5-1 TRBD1 TGCGCCAGCAGCTCCCGGGACAGCTTCGACTTACTATATTTT CASSSRDSFDLLYF
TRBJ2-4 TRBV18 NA TGTGCCAGCTCACCACCGGGCAGGGGCAAAAACATTCAGTACTTC CASSPPGRGKNIQYF
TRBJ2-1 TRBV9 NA TGTGCCAGCAGCGTAGAAGGGGCGGAATCCTACAATGAGCAGTTCTTC CASSVEGAESYNEQFF
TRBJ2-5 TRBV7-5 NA TGTGTCAGAAGCTTAGCGGACAGGATTCCCCAGTACTTC CVRSLADRIPQYF
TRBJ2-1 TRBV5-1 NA TGCGCCAGCAGCTGGGATACTACTTACAACAATGAGCAGTTCTTC CASSWDTTYNNEQFF
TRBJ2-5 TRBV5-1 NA TGCGCCAGCAGTTATCGTTACAGGGAAGAGACCCAGTACTTC CASSYRYREETQYF